This TCR beta chain was documented in a study of blood T cells in healthy people across ages. V lost 6 bases to trimming and J lost 0 bases; unmatched junction nucleotides: 9. The CDR3 contains 17 residues. Per germline, CDR1 MDHEN and CDR2 SYDVKM. Primed by a sample-barcoded 5' primer and a J-beta primer mix, a second PCR proceeded for 7 to 11 cycles. TCRdb independently ran MiXCR on the 5' RACE reads; one entry per CDR3 protein. This sample carries hundreds of thousands of distinct CDR3 sequences, under 25% of them seen once, and the ten largest clones take roughly 3.9%. V gene TRBV28 combines with J gene TRBJ2-3; 10 bases match TRBD2. Sequencing used blood. This TCR was sampled from a man in his 70s in good health. The CDR3 reads CASSGLAETTSTDTQYF. The CDR3 DNA sequence: TGTGCCAGCAGCGGACTAGCGGAAACCACTAGCACAGATACGCAGTATTTT.